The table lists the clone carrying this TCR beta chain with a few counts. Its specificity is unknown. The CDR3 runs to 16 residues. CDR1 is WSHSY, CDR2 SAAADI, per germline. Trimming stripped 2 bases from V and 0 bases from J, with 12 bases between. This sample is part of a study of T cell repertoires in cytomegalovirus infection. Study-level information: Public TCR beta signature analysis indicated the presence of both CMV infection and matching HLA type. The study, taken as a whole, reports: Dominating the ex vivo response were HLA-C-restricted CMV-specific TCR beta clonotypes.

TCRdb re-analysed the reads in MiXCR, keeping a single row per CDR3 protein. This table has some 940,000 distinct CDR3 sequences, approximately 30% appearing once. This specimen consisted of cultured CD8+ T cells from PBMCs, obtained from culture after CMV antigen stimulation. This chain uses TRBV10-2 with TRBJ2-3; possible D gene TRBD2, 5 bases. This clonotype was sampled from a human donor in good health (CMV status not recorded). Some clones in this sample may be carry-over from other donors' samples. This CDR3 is CASSEEGGASTDTQYF. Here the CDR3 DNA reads TGCGCCAGCAGTGAGGAGGGCGGAGCTAGCACAGATACGCAGTATTTT.